The next 16 T cell receptor beta chains were all read from a single sample in a study of cytomegalovirus exposure and HLA in healthy donors. PCR involved 60 Vbeta and 13 Jbeta primers. Using immunoSEQ multiplex PCR, the repertoire was profiled, and TCRdb retains in-frame clones only, with some absent. This table holds 120,000 or so clones, over 60% found once. Sequences were obtained from PBMCs. These receptors came from a human donor in good health.

This clone was counted only a few times. CDR3: CASSSQGFSYNEQFF. CDR3 nucleotide sequence: TGTGCCAGCAGTTCTCAGGGATTCTCCTACAATGAGCAGTTCTTC. The gene calls are TRBV6-5 and TRBJ2-1; tentatively, D is TRBD1 (5 bases). CDR1 and CDR2 from the germline V gene are MNHEY and SVGAGI. V dropped 4 bases and J dropped 0 bases, with 10 bases sitting between them. The CDR3 runs 15 residues.

The chain employs TRBV19 and TRBJ2-7; 9 bases align to TRBD2. CDR3 length: 15 amino acids. Germline V gene data show CDR1 as LNHDA and CDR2 as SQIVND (reference sequence). The V gene end was trimmed by 5 bases and the J gene end by 5 bases; junction bases not matched to a gene: 10. CDR3 sequence (DNA): TGTGCCAGTAGTCCCTATTCGCGGGGGGGCAACGAGCAGTACTTC. It translates to CASSPYSRGGNEQYF. The full variable domain, its missing parts supplied by reference TRBV19 and TRBJ2-7, is DGGITQSPKYLFRKEGQNVTLSCEQNLNHDAMYWYRQDPGQGLRLIYYSQIVNDFQKGDIAEGYSVSREKKESFPLTVTSAQKNPTAFYLCASSPYSRGGNEQYFGPGTRLTVT.

The chain is built from TRBV19 and TRBJ2-7; 8 bases agree with TRBD2. V shed 3 bases and J 1 base; nucleotides not matched to a gene: 5. The germline CDR1 and CDR2 sequences are LNHDA and SQIVND (reference sequence). This CDR3 is built from 15 residues. The CDR3 sequence: CASSMEAGVSYEQYF. The CDR3 nucleotides are TGTGCCAGTAGTATGGAAGCGGGGGTTTCCTACGAGCAGTACTTC. Full variable domain (missing parts from reference TRBV19 and TRBJ2-7): DGGITQSPKYLFRKEGQNVTLSCEQNLNHDAMYWYRQDPGQGLRLIYYSQIVNDFQKGDIAEGYSVSREKKESFPLTVTSAQKNPTAFYLCASSMEAGVSYEQYFGPGTRLTVT.

The chain has TRBV18 and TRBJ1-6; no clear D gene. V lost 6 bases and J 0 bases, leaving 18 bases between the germline ends. CDR1 is KGHSH, CDR2 LQKENI, per germline. This CDR3 is built from 18 residues. DNA of the CDR3: TGTGCCAGCTCCTCTCGAGGGCACGACCTCTCCTATAATTCACCCCTCCACTTT. As protein: CASSSRGHDLSYNSPLHF. Variable domain in full (rest from reference TRBV18 and TRBJ1-6): NAGVMQNPRHLVRRRGQEARLRCSPMKGHSHVYWYRQLPEEGLKFMVYLQKENIIDESGMPKERFSAEFPKEGPSILRIQQVVRGDSAAYFCASSSRGHDLSYNSPLHFGNGTRLTVT.

The V call is TRBV27, the J call TRBJ2-7; 12 bases agree with TRBD2. J gave up 0 bases and V 5 bases, and 17 bases lay outside the gene matches. The germline V gene encodes CDR1 MNHEY and CDR2 SMNVEV (reference sequence). CDR3 length: 20 amino acids. The CDR3 region is CASSTTSITSGGPRSYEQYF. The DNA of the CDR3 is TGTGCCAGCAGTACCACGTCAATCACTAGCGGGGGGCCCCGCTCCTACGAGCAGTACTTC.

J is TRBJ2-1 and V is TRBV5-6, with 10 bases fitting TRBD2. Germline assignment: CDR1 SGHDT and CDR2 YYEEEE. The CDR3 consists of 14 residues. The junction had 6 bases not matched to a gene; V was cut back by 4 bases and J by 8 bases. The CDR3 DNA follows: TGTGCCAGCAGCGGTAGCGGGGGGTGGGATGAGCAGTTCTTC. Translation: CASSGSGGWDEQFF.

This clone was found a few times. The rearrangement uses TRBV6-1 and TRBJ1-1, with D possibly TRBD1 on 6 matching bases. Germline CDR1 reads MNHNS; CDR2 reads SASEGT. This CDR3 is 17 amino acids long. V lost 4 bases and J 4 bases, leaving 22 bases between the germline ends. CDR3: CASSGGGQHGYGTEAFF. The CDR3 DNA follows: TGTGCCAGCAGTGGGGGGGGGCAGCATGGGTACGGCACTGAAGCTTTCTTT.

The CDR3 region is CASSQGNNQETQYF. For the CDR3, the DNA is TGCGCCAGCAGCCAGGGAAACAACCAAGAGACCCAGTACTTC. V and J are TRBV5-1 and TRBJ2-5, with a possible D match to TRBD1 (5 bases). This CDR3 comprises 14 residues. V lost 4 bases, J lost 0 bases, and 10 bases lay in between. The germline V gene encodes CDR1 SGHRS and CDR2 YFSETQ. The variable domain in full, with the rest retrieved from reference TRBV5-1 and TRBJ2-5, is KAGVTQTPRYLIKTRGQQVTLSCSPISGHRSVSWYQQTPGQGLQFLFEYFSETQRNKGNFPGRFSGRQFSNSRSEMNVSTLELGDSALYLCASSQGNNQETQYFGPGTRLLVL.

The gene calls are TRBV10-3 and TRBJ2-2; TRBD2 agrees at 7 bases. V was pared by 10 bases and J by 3 bases, with 8 bases of the junction left unmatched. The CDR3 length is 14 residues. The germline CDR1 and CDR2 sequences are ENHRY and SYGVKD. The CDR3 DNA reads as TGTGCCACCAGGACTAGATCGGACACCGGGGAGCTGTTTTTT. Translated, it gives CATRTRSDTGELFF.

J is TRBJ1-1 and V is TRBV6-5; a possible D gene is TRBD1 (6 bases). Deletions cut 7 bases from V and 5 bases from J, with 14 bases between. Germline V gene data show CDR1 as MNHEY and CDR2 as SVGAGI. This CDR3 spans 13 amino acids. The CDR3 DNA follows: TGTGCCAGCACCTGGGGGGGGGCGACTGAAGCTTTCTTT. This codes for CASTWGGATEAFF.

This chain joins TRBV10-3 and TRBJ1-3; D gene ambiguous. Trimming stripped 0 bases from V and 8 bases from J, with 8 bases between. CDR1 and CDR2 (germline): ENHRY, SYGVKD. This CDR3 is built from 13 residues. CDR3 DNA: TGTGCCATCAGTGAGTCGATCGGGGACACCATATATTTT. It yields the protein CAISESIGDTIYF.

The rearrangement joins TRBV7-2 to TRBJ2-3, with 10 bases aligning to TRBD2. V lost 2 bases to trimming and J lost 2 bases; unmatched junction nucleotides: 7. Germline V gives CDR1 SGHTA, CDR2 FQGNSA. The CDR3 contains 17 residues. The CDR3 DNA reads as TGTGCCAGCAGCTTACCCCTTCTAGCGGGGGACACAGATACGCAGTATTTT. It encodes CASSLPLLAGDTDTQYF.

This clone was seen only a few times. The V gene is TRBV5-1, the J gene TRBJ1-1, with TRBD1 as a possible D gene (6 bases). The germline V gene encodes CDR1 SGHRS and CDR2 YFSETQ. The germline V and J ends were trimmed by 2 bases and 1 base, with 6 bases remaining between them. The CDR3 is 13 residues long. The DNA of the CDR3 is TGCGCCAGCAGCTTACAGGGGAACACTGAAGCTTTCTTT. Translated, it gives CASSLQGNTEAFF.

The rearrangement joins TRBV4-2 to TRBJ2-3; TRBD2 aligns across 8 bases. CDR1 and CDR2 from the germline V gene are LGHNA and YNFKEQ. The ends lost 4 bases at V and 3 bases at J; junction bases unmatched: 9. This CDR3 has 16 amino acids. CDR3 region: CASSREGRGETDTQYF. DNA of the CDR3: TGTGCCAGCAGCCGAGAAGGGCGGGGGGAAACAGATACGCAGTATTTT.

The chain recombines TRBV4-1 with TRBJ1-1; 7 bases map to TRBD1. V dropped 5 bases and J dropped 0; count of bases not matched to a gene: 9. Per germline, CDR1 MGHRA and CDR2 YSYEKL. This CDR3 has 16 residues. CDR3 sequence: CASSAQYRGLNTEAFF. The CDR3 coding sequence is TGCGCCAGCAGCGCACAATACAGGGGATTGAACACTGAAGCTTTCTTT.

V is TRBV9 and J is TRBJ1-1; D remains ambiguous. The V and J ends lost 5 bases and 7 bases respectively, with 9 bases between them. The CDR3 extends over 11 amino acids. CDR1 SGDLS and CDR2 YYNGEE come from the germline V gene. CDR3 nucleotides: TGTGCCAGCAGTGCGATGAGTGAAGCTTTCTTT. This translates into CASSAMSEAFF.